This TCR beta chain is from a study of blood T cell repertoires in COVID-19 (TCRdb year 2020). Notes on the research overall: The collaborator samples originated in the United States, Italy and Spain and spanned the acute and convalescent phases of COVID-19. The prospective study material was composed of cDNA or gDNA derived from T cells, B-cell-depleted T cells, or PBMCs. Deeply sampled blood TCRbeta repertoires from subjects exposed to, actively infected with, or recovered from COVID-19 were included in the dataset. A freely available public database, intended as a resource for researchers studying the immune response to SARS-CoV-2, is where the repertoires were released. The samples were drawn from the first 160 participants of the ongoing ImmuneRACE study and from about 1,200 subjects provided by 6 global collaborators. The sample metadata nearly always contained a de-identified subject ID, COVID-19 status, age in years and sex. HLA class I and class II types, where available, came from metadata supplied by the sample provider rather than from assay-based typing. Here is what the overall study found, with its caveats: The amount of clinical and demographic metadata varied by source and participant and was provided uncurated.

TCRbeta CDR3 regions were amplified from genomic DNA using the immunoSEQ Assay, a bias-controlled multiplex PCR. The paper's processing steps were these. Within the assay, amplification of reference gene primers was used to estimate how many nucleated cells each sample contained. To quantify the absolute abundance of each unique TCRbeta CDR3 rearrangement, sequence reads were collapsed and filtered. Productive Simpson clonality was computed per sample as the square root of Simpson's diversity index over productive rearrangements. In TCRdb, the immuneACCESS table is reduced to in-frame sequences with V and J assigned. These tables do not hold every clone; where another copy was compared, an unresolved V gene accounts for under half, and the others remain unexplained. The DNA was the basis for D and trimming; V, J and clone size are from that table. The sample table holds about 21,000 clones, of which 79% were seen once. 45% to 70% of the sample is taken by the ten largest.

Collaborating institutions collected whole blood in K2EDTA tubes following their own protocols. For TCRbeta analysis, collaborators shipped samples as frozen whole blood, isolated PBMCs, or DNA extracted from either of those sample types. The CDR3, from cysteine to phenylalanine, totals 18 residues. Only the CDR3 region is kept as DNA, spanning 54 bases read in frame from base 1. CDR1 MDHEN and CDR2 SYDVKM are derived from the germline V gene. V ends up 1 base short and J 4 bases short, with an unmatched junction base count of 12. In the case of this clone: Its antigen is unknown. No base qualities exist here, and no much larger clone lies one base off it.

The origin of this receptor is a man aged 80 or over with acute or convalescent COVID-19. Sequenced sample: peripheral blood. The sequence links TRBV28 to TRBJ1-5; TRBD1 fits 8 bases in the junction. The CDR3 protein is CASSLSQGAIGGNQPQHF. The DNA sequence is TGTGCCAGCAGTTTATCGCAGGGGGCTATTGGGGGAAATCAGCCCCAGCATTTT.